A selection of T cell receptor beta chains follows, all from one sample in a study of CD4 T cells in relation to SARS-CoV-2 and coronaviruses. Sequencing used immunoSEQ multiplex PCR; TCRdb keeps in-frame clones, though not all of them. The sample yields approximately 20,000 clones, about three fifths seen once. Their target antigens are unknown. The specimen was CD4+ T cells from PBMCs, cultured in vitro. The receptors were sampled from a human donor in good health. The CDR3 runs from the conserved cysteine through the conserved F or W. The D gene is left open where the match is weak. The size of a clone is reported for some rows only, either as once, few or many, or as a class for expanded clones.

V gene	J gene	clone size	D gene	CDR3 DNA	CDR3 protein
TRBV18	TRBJ1-6	once	TRBD1	TGTGCCAGCTCACGTTCCGGGACAGCGGATTTGAGGTCACCCCTCCACTTT	CASSRSGTADLRSPLHF
TRBV27	TRBJ2-1	-	TRBD2	TGTGCCAGCAGTCCGTCGGGGACTAGCGGACACAATGAGCAGTTCTTC	CASSPSGTSGHNEQFF
TRBV7-2	TRBJ1-3	few	-	TGTGCCAGCAGCTTAGATGTGGGGTCCAACTCTGGAAACACCATATATTTT	CASSLDVGSNSGNTIYF
TRBV5-1	TRBJ2-3	-	-	TGCGCCAGCAGCTTGGGGGGGACCTGGGCAGATACGCAGTATTTT	CASSLGGTWADTQYF
TRBV18	TRBJ2-1	-	-	TGTGCCAGCTCACCATCAGGGGAGTATAATGAGCAGTTCTTC	CASSPSGEYNEQFF
TRBV11-3	TRBJ2-1	-	-	TGTGCCAGCAGCCAAGGACAGAGCTCCTACAATGAGCAGTTCTTC	CASSQGQSSYNEQFF
TRBV3-1/TRBV3-2	TRBJ1-2	-	-	TGTGCCAGCAGCCAAGATTCGCAGGCCCCGTGGTATGGCTACACCTTC	CASSQDSQAPWYGYTF
TRBV5-5	TRBJ1-1	-	TRBD1	TGTGCCAGCAGCTTGCTGTCAGGGGGCTACACTGAAGCTTTCTTT	CASSLLSGGYTEAFF
TRBV7-2	TRBJ2-7	-	TRBD1	TGTGCCAGCAGCAAACAGGGGGCGTCCTACGAGCAGTACTTC	CASSKQGASYEQYF
TRBV7-8	TRBJ1-2	-	-	TGTGCCAGCAGCTTACGACCCGGGAATCCGGGTGGCTACACCTTC	CASSLRPGNPGGYTF
TRBV12-3/TRBV12-4	TRBJ1-1	-	-	TGTGCCAGCAGCTTATCCCCCACCCATGCTTTCTTT	CASSLSPTHAFF
TRBV29-1	TRBJ1-1	-	-	TGCAGCGTCACTGGCGAGGGGAAGAACACTGAAGCTTTCTTT	CSVTGEGKNTEAFF
TRBV6-5	TRBJ1-2	-	TRBD1	TGTGCCAGCAGACCGGGACAGGGGTATGGCTACACCTTC	CASRPGQGYGYTF
TRBV6-5	TRBJ2-5	-	-	TGTGCCAGCAGTCGTCGACATCTAGGGGAGACCCAGTACTTC	CASSRRHLGETQYF
TRBV5-1	TRBJ2-2	-	TRBD2	TGCGCCAGCAGCTCAGGACTAGACCCCGGGGAGCTGTTTTTT	CASSSGLDPGELFF
TRBV3-1/TRBV3-2	TRBJ2-1	-	-	TGTGCCAGCAGCCAACAGTTAGCGGTCATCAATGAGCAGTTCTTC	CASSQQLAVINEQFF
TRBV7-2	TRBJ1-5	-	-	TGTGCCAGCAGCTTACTAGGACTCCTCAATCAGCCCCAGCATTTT	CASSLLGLLNQPQHF
TRBV28	TRBJ2-5	-	-	TGTGCCAGCACTACCCTTGGGGGGACCCAGTACTTC	CASTTLGGTQYF
TRBV5-4	TRBJ2-5	-	TRBD2	TGTGCCAGCAGCAGGGCGGGGGGGCAGCAAGAGACCCAGTACTTC	CASSRAGGQQETQYF
TRBV7-6	TRBJ1-1	-	-	TGTGCCAGCAGCCCCCCGACCGGGGAGGTGACTGAAGCTTTCTTT	CASSPPTGEVTEAFF
TRBV30	TRBJ1-1	-	-	TGTGCCTGGAACCGAATGCGGGTCGGCACTGAAGCTTTCTTT	CAWNRMRVGTEAFF
TRBV5-1	TRBJ1-6	few	TRBD1	TGCGCCAGCAGGCGGGACAGGGTTGTTGGTTCACCCCTCCACTTT	CASRRDRVVGSPLHF
TRBV4-2	TRBJ1-1	-	-	TGTGCCAGCAGCCCCGGGCCTCGCTTGAACACTGAAGCTTTCTTT	CASSPGPRLNTEAFF
TRBV6-2/TRBV6-3	TRBJ2-1	few	TRBD2	TGTGCCAGCAGTTATTCCCTGTCCGGGACTAGCGGGAGGGGCAATGAGCAGTTCTTC	CASSYSLSGTSGRGNEQFF
TRBV19	TRBJ2-4	-	-	TGTGCCAGTAGTATCGTTACGGGACCGGAGGACATTCAGTACTTC	CASSIVTGPEDIQYF
TRBV4-3	TRBJ2-1	once	TRBD2	TGCGCCAGCAGCCAGTCAGCGGGGGGATCCCTATCCTACAATGAGCAGTTCTTC	CASSQSAGGSLSYNEQFF
TRBV2	TRBJ2-1	-	-	TGTGCCAGCAGCACGACTGGGCGCATTTACAATGAGCAGTTCTTC	CASSTTGRIYNEQFF
TRBV2	TRBJ1-6	-	TRBD1	TGTGCCAGCAGTGAACGAGGGGGCAATTCACCCCTCCACTTT	CASSERGGNSPLHF
TRBV11-2	TRBJ2-1	-	TRBD2	TGTGCCAGCAGCCCGGGACTAGCGGGAGAAACTGAGCAGTTCTTC	CASSPGLAGETEQFF
TRBV7-9	TRBJ1-6	-	-	TGTGCCAGCAGCTTAGCGGGGGGGGCGACGCATTCACCCCTCCACTTT	CASSLAGGATHSPLHF
TRBV11-2	TRBJ2-1	-	TRBD1	TGTGCCAGCAGCGACCCGACAGGGCCCTCCTACAATGAGCAGTTCTTC	CASSDPTGPSYNEQFF
TRBV7-9	TRBJ1-1	-	TRBD1	TGTGCCAGCAGCCTTCTGGACAGGGAGGGTGAAGCTTTCTTT	CASSLLDREGEAFF
TRBV3-1/TRBV3-2	TRBJ1-3	-	-	TGTGCCAGCAGCCGAGGGGGTTCTGGAAACACCATATATTTT	CASSRGGSGNTIYF
TRBV5-1	TRBJ2-3	-	-	TGCGCCAGCAGCTTGGCCGTCCAACGGGGAGATACGCAGTATTTT	CASSLAVQRGDTQYF
TRBV10-3	TRBJ1-6	-	-	TGTGCCCTACCGCCGGGCCCTAATTCACCCCTCCACTTT	CALPPGPNSPLHF
TRBV19	TRBJ2-7	once	TRBD2	TGTGCCAGTAGTATCGGCGGGGGGACCTCCTACGAGCAGTACTTC	CASSIGGGTSYEQYF
TRBV7-2	TRBJ2-3	-	-	TGTGCCAGCAGCTTACTCCAGGGCACAGATACGCAGTATTTT	CASSLLQGTDTQYF
TRBV6-2/TRBV6-3	TRBJ2-7	once	-	TGTGCCAGCAGTTACAACCCAATCGAGCAGTACTTC	CASSYNPIEQYF
TRBV12-3/TRBV12-4	TRBJ1-2	once	-	TGTGCCAGCAGTTCCTCTGGCTATGGCTACACCTTC	CASSSSGYGYTF
TRBV11-2	TRBJ2-3	-	-	TGTGCCAGCAGCTTAGATCTGGGGTCGCGGGCGTATTTT	CASSLDLGSRAYF
TRBV19	TRBJ1-5	-	-	TGTGCCAGTAGTATGGGCGGCCAGCCCCAGCATTTT	CASSMGGQPQHF
TRBV3-1/TRBV3-2	TRBJ1-5	few	-	TGTGCCAGCAGCCAAGATCGGAATCAGCCCCAGCATTTT	CASSQDRNQPQHF
TRBV5-1	TRBJ2-7	-	TRBD2	TGCGCCAGCAGCCCGCGGGGAGGCGGGGGGGCTTACGAGCAGTACTTC	CASSPRGGGGAYEQYF
TRBV7-8	TRBJ1-2	-	-	TGTGCCAGCAGCCCGCACAGTCCGGGATCTAACTATGGCTACACCTTC	CASSPHSPGSNYGYTF
TRBV5-1	TRBJ2-3	few	-	TGCGCCAGCAGCTTGGAGAGGCGGGCAGATACGCAGTATTTT	CASSLERRADTQYF
TRBV7-9	TRBJ1-2	-	-	TGTGCCAGTGGGCAGGGCTATGGCTACACCTTC	CASGQGYGYTF
TRBV7-2	TRBJ2-4	-	TRBD2	TGTGCCAGCAGCCCAGGACTAGCGGGCAAGGAAACCAAAAACATTCAGTACTTC	CASSPGLAGKETKNIQYF
TRBV3-1/TRBV3-2	TRBJ2-5	-	TRBD2	TGTGCCAGCAGCCCTGGACTAGCGGGGGTTGAGACCCAGTACTTC	CASSPGLAGVETQYF